This T cell receptor beta chain was recovered during a study of cytomegalovirus exposure and HLA in healthy donors. At the level of the study: An early data release held around 80 million unique TCRs from HLA-typed donors.

Study findings and constraints: The authors later found most CMV-associated TCR beta chains appeared HLA-restricted.

The ends were cut back, 0 bases at V and 6 bases at J, with 9 bases in the middle. Germline V gives CDR1 SGHDT, CDR2 YYEEEE. The CDR3 is 14 amino acids. As concerns this clone: What it binds is unknown.

Primers for the PCR totalled 60 Vbeta and 13 Jbeta. Repertoires were generated with immunoSEQ multiplex PCR, while TCRdb's copy carries only in-frame clones and drops some. The sample holds 96,000 or so clones, about four fifths seen once. The V gene is TRBV5-6, the J gene TRBJ2-2, with a possible D match to TRBD1 (6 bases). The sequenced sample was PBMCs. The source of this sequence is a woman in her 70s in good health and CMV-seropositive. The CDR3 DNA sequence: TGTGCCAGCAGCTTGGCAGCAGGGGCCGGGGAGCTGTTTTTT. This encodes CASSLAAGAGELFF. Filled out from reference TRBV5-6 and TRBJ2-2, the complete variable domain reads DAGVTQSPTHLIKTRGQQVTLRCSPKSGHDTVSWYQQALGQGPQFIFQYYEEEERQRGNFPDRFSGHQFPNYSSELNVNALLLGDSALYLCASSLAAGAGELFFGEGSRLTVL.